Listed below are T cell receptor beta chains from one sample, sequenced in a study of shared T cell receptors in the human thymus. The data were produced by immunoSEQ multiplex PCR, yet TCRdb's version contains in-frame clones alone and is incomplete. The sample has 540,000 or so clones, around 82% seen once. This sample also appeared in a second study, on human thymus T cells.

Input material: thymocytes. The receptors stem from a boy under three years old with a congenital heart defect. Each CDR3 is given with its conserved first and last residue. Fields, in order: D gene, clone size, V gene, CDR3 length, J gene, CDR3 DNA, CDR3 protein. The D gene is left open where the match is weak. Where a row states a size, it is once, few, many or the class of an expanded clone; other rows omit it.

TRBD2,-,TRBV6-1,16,TRBJ2-1,TGTGCCAGCAGTGCCCCGCTAGCGGGAGAAAGGAATGAGCAGTTCTTC,CASSAPLAGERNEQFF
TRBD1,-,TRBV14,15,TRBJ1-1,TGTGCCAGCAGCCATACAAACCAGGGGGCGACTGAAGCTTTCTTT,CASSHTNQGATEAFF
-,-,TRBV4-3,18,TRBJ2-1,TGCGCCAGCAGCCAAGATGGGCCAGGTCTAGGGGCACCCCATGAGCAGTTCTTC,CASSQDGPGLGAPHEQFF
-,-,TRBV4-2,16,TRBJ2-7,TGTGCCAGCAGCCAAGGGGAAGGAGGGGTTTCCTACGAGCAGTACTTC,CASSQGEGGVSYEQYF
-,-,TRBV28,14,TRBJ2-5,TGTGCCAGCAGTCCCCGAGGAAGGATGGAGACCCAGTACTTC,CASSPRGRMETQYF
TRBD2,once,TRBV9,14,TRBJ2-3,TGTGCCAGCAGAGCGGGAGGGCCGTCCGATACGCAGTATTTT,CASRAGGPSDTQYF
TRBD1,-,TRBV7-9,15,TRBJ2-7,TGTGCCAGCAGCTTCGTCGACAGGGGGCGCAACGAGCAGTACTTC,CASSFVDRGRNEQYF
TRBD2,-,TRBV4-1,19,TRBJ2-4,TGCGCCAGCAGGGACCGACTAGCGGGAGACCCACTAGCCAAAAACATTCAGTACTTC,CASRDRLAGDPLAKNIQYF
TRBD2,-,TRBV6-1,17,TRBJ2-3,TGTGCCAGCAGTGAAGAAGAAGCGGGAGGGCCAAGGGGCACGCAGTATTTT,CASSEEEAGGPRGTQYF
-,-,TRBV7-9,17,TRBJ1-5,TGTGCCAGCAGCTACGGCGGAGGGACGGAAGATGATCAGCCCCAGCATTTT,CASSYGGGTEDDQPQHF
TRBD1,-,TRBV27,15,TRBJ1-1,TGTGCCAGCAGTTTAAGGGGGCGAAGAAACACTGAAGCTTTCTTT,CASSLRGRRNTEAFF
-,-,TRBV5-1,12,TRBJ1-1,TGCGCCAGCAGGACAGAGTACACTGAAGCTTTCTTT,CASRTEYTEAFF
-,-,TRBV6-1,15,TRBJ1-5,TGTGCCAGCAGTGAATCGGGCAGGGAGGAGCAGCCCCAGCATTTT,CASSESGREEQPQHF
TRBD1,-,TRBV10-1,14,TRBJ1-5,TGCGCCAGCTTTGATAGGGGGCCGAATCAGCCCCAGCATTTT,CASFDRGPNQPQHF
-,-,TRBV7-8,15,TRBJ1-2,TGTGCCAGCAGCTTACCCGGCAGGGGCCTCTATGGCTACACCTTC,CASSLPGRGLYGYTF
TRBD2,-,TRBV13,19,TRBJ2-3,TGTGCCAGCACCTGTTCCCTAAGGACTAGCGGGACCACTCATGGGGCGCAGTATTTT,CASTCSLRTSGTTHGAQYF
-,-,TRBV6-5,13,TRBJ1-2,TGTGCCAGCAAGAGGCCCCGGGACTATGGCTACACCTTC,CASKRPRDYGYTF
-,-,TRBV5-1,13,TRBJ2-5,TGCGCCAGCAGCTTGGAGCCCTGGGAGACCCAGTACTTC,CASSLEPWETQYF
TRBD2,-,TRBV27,15,TRBJ2-7,TGTGCCAGCAGTTCCGGACTAGGACCCTCCTACGAGCAGTACTTC,CASSSGLGPSYEQYF
-,-,TRBV29-1,14,TRBJ1-4,TGCAGCGTCCCCCCCCCGACCCGGGGAGAAAAACTGTTTTTT,CSVPPPTRGEKLFF
TRBD2,once,TRBV28,17,TRBJ2-5,TGTGCCAGCAGTTTCGGTGGGGGAGGGCCAAGTTTGGAGACCCAGTACTTC,CASSFGGGGPSLETQYF
-,-,TRBV7-2,10,TRBJ2-2,TGTGCCAGCTGGAGCGGGGAGCTGTTTTTT,CASWSGELFF
TRBD1,-,TRBV11-2,18,TRBJ2-7,TGTGCCAGCAGCGACCCCCGGGGGGCGGGACAGGGATCCCCGGAGCAGTACTTC,CASSDPRGAGQGSPEQYF
-,-,TRBV4-3,14,TRBJ2-3,TGCGCCAGCAGCCTTCGGCGGATCACAGATACGCAGTATTTT,CASSLRRITDTQYF
TRBD2,-,TRBV11-3,17,TRBJ2-5,TGTGCCAGCAGCTTAGGCCCGACTAGCGGAGGAAGGGAGACCCAGTACTTC,CASSLGPTSGGRETQYF
TRBD2,-,TRBV7-8,17,TRBJ2-1,TGTGCCAGCAGACTAACTAGCGGGACGGCCCCCTACAATGAGCAGTTCTTC,CASRLTSGTAPYNEQFF
TRBD2,-,TRBV25-1,16,TRBJ2-1,TGTGCCAGCAGTGACCCTCTAGCGGAGAGATACAATGAGCAGTTCTTC,CASSDPLAERYNEQFF
-,-,TRBV4-1,15,TRBJ1-4,TGCGCCAGCAGCCCCCGGAGGACGGTTAATGAAAAACTGTTTTTT,CASSPRRTVNEKLFF
-,few,TRBV4-3,16,TRBJ2-1,TGCGCCAGCAGCCAAGATACACGGGAGACAAACAATGAGCAGTTCTTC,CASSQDTRETNNEQFF
-,once,TRBV4-1,16,TRBJ2-7,TGCGCCAGCAGCCAAGTCCGACTACTGGACGGGTACGAGCAGTACTTC,CASSQVRLLDGYEQYF
-,-,TRBV15,18,TRBJ1-2,TGTGCCACCAGCAGAGAGAGGGGGGGACCGTATGCTAACTATGGCTACACCTTC,CATSRERGGPYANYGYTF
-,-,TRBV7-8,14,TRBJ2-7,TGTGCCAGCAGCTCTGTTGCTAGCATCCACGAGCAGTACTTC,CASSSVASIHEQYF
-,-,TRBV15,15,TRBJ1-5,TGTGCCACCAGCAGTAACAGGATGGGCAATCAGCCCCAGCATTTT,CATSSNRMGNQPQHF
TRBD2,-,TRBV4-2,17,TRBJ2-1,TGTGCCAGCAGCCCCCGGGGACTGGGACTAGCGTTCGATGAGCAGTTCTTC,CASSPRGLGLAFDEQFF
TRBD1,-,TRBV6-1,14,TRBJ1-5,TGTGCCAGCAGACAGGGGGGGGGTGGCCAGCCCCAGCATTTT,CASRQGGGGQPQHF
-,-,TRBV4-2,15,TRBJ1-5,TGTGCCAGCAGCCGCGAGCTAAGCGGTAATCAGCCCCAGCATTTT,CASSRELSGNQPQHF
-,-,TRBV6-5,15,TRBJ1-1,TGTGCCAGCAGTGCGAAAAAAGGGGAAGGCACTGAAGCTTTCTTT,CASSAKKGEGTEAFF
TRBD2,-,TRBV25-1,15,TRBJ2-5,TGTGCCAGCAGGAGTAGCGGGAGGGCGGGGGAGACCCAGTACTTC,CASRSSGRAGETQYF
TRBD2,-,TRBV27,15,TRBJ2-7,TGTGCCAGCAGCGGGGGGACTAGCGCCCCCTACGAGCAGTACTTC,CASSGGTSAPYEQYF
-,few,TRBV2,13,TRBJ2-1,TGTGCCAGCACCGCTGGGCCCGAGAGTGAGCAGTTCTTC,CASTAGPESEQFF
-,-,TRBV5-1,16,TRBJ2-3,TGCGCCAGCAGCAACTATCGGGACTGGGGGACAGATACGCAGTATTTT,CASSNYRDWGTDTQYF
TRBD2,few,TRBV7-9,17,TRBJ2-1,TGTGCCAGCAGCACGGAGAGCGGGAGTAATGCCTACAATGAGCAGTTCTTC,CASSTESGSNAYNEQFF
TRBD2,-,TRBV30,13,TRBJ2-7,TGTGCCTGGATTGCTAGCGGGAGATACGAGCAGTACTTC,CAWIASGRYEQYF
-,once,TRBV5-4,15,TRBJ1-1,TGTGCCAGCAGCCATGCAACAGGGAGGAACACTGAAGCTTTCTTT,CASSHATGRNTEAFF
TRBD1,-,TRBV27,14,TRBJ1-5,TGTGCCAGCAGTACTCAGGGGGCTGGGAAGCCCCAGCATTTT,CASSTQGAGKPQHF
TRBD2,-,TRBV12-5,17,TRBJ2-1,TGTGCTAGTGGCCCGCGTTGGGGGCGGGAGGACCACAATGAGCAGTTCTTC,CASGPRWGREDHNEQFF
TRBD2,-,TRBV6-5,15,TRBJ2-1,TGTGCCAGCAGCCACATGGGCGGGGAGGGAAATGAGCAGTTCTTC,CASSHMGGEGNEQFF
TRBD2,-,TRBV4-1,17,TRBJ2-3,TGCGCCAGCAGCCAAGAAAGGACTAGCGGGAGCGCAGATACGCAGTATTTT,CASSQERTSGSADTQYF
-,-,TRBV7-9,12,TRBJ2-1,TGTGCCAGCAGCCATGGGGGGAGCGGGCAGTTCTTC,CASSHGGSGQFF
-,-,TRBV9,14,TRBJ1-4,TGTGCCAGCAGCCCGGGGGGAAAGGATGAAAAACTGTTTTTT,CASSPGGKDEKLFF
TRBD1,-,TRBV7-2,15,TRBJ2-1,TGTGCCAGCAGCCCCCAAGGACAGGGAAACAATGAGCAGTTCTTC,CASSPQGQGNNEQFF
TRBD2,-,TRBV27,21,TRBJ2-1,TGTGCCAGCATCCAGTCCGGACTAGCGGGAGATCTGGGAGACTTACGAAATGAGCAGTTCTTC,CASIQSGLAGDLGDLRNEQFF
-,-,TRBV5-6,15,TRBJ2-1,TGTGCCAGCAGCTCCCGGGACAACTCTTACAATGAGCAGTTCTTC,CASSSRDNSYNEQFF
-,few,TRBV5-8,16,TRBJ2-4,TGTGCCAGCAGCTTGGCCCGACGGGGTGATTGCAACATTCAGTACTTC,CASSLARRGDCNIQYF
-,-,TRBV6-5,11,TRBJ1-2,TGTGCCAGCCGGGACACCTATGGCTACACCTTC,CASRDTYGYTF
-,-,TRBV25-1,16,TRBJ2-1,TGTGCCAGCAGTGAACTTACAGGGAACTCCTACAATGAGCAGTTCTTC,CASSELTGNSYNEQFF
TRBD1,few,TRBV14,19,TRBJ2-2,TGTGCCAGCAGCCCTCGGTGGGACAGGGGGCTCCGGAACACCGGGGAGCTGTTTTTT,CASSPRWDRGLRNTGELFF